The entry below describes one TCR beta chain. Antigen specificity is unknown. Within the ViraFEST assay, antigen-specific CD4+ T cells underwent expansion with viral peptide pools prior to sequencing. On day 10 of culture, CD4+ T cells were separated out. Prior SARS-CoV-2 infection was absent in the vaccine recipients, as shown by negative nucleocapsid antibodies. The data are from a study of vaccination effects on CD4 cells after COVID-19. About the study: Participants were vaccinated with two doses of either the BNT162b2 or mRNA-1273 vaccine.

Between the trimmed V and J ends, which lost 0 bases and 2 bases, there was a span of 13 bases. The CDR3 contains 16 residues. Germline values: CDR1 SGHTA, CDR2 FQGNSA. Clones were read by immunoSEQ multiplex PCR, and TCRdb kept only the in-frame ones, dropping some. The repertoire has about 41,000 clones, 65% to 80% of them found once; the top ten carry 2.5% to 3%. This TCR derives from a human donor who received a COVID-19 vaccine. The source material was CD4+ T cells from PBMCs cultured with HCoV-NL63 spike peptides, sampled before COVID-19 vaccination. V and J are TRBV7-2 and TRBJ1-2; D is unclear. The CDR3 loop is CASSLAGPSLNYGYTF. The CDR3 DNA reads TGTGCCAGCAGCTTAGCTGGACCTTCGCTGAACTATGGCTACACCTTC.